The 5 T cell receptor beta chains below all came from one sample that was sequenced in a study of graft-versus-host responses after intestinal transplantation. Their antigens are not known. TCRdb keeps only in-frame clones here, not all; method: immunoSEQ multiplex PCR. This table holds 85,000 to 100,000 clones, about 92% found once. Sample: unstimulated CD8+ T cells sorted from spleen or lymph node cells, taken before intestinal transplant. These TCRs come from a human donor who received an intestinal transplant.

The CDR3 DNA reads as TGTGCCAGCAGTCCCTGGACAGGCAACTACGAGCAGTACTTC. Amino acid sequence: CASSPWTGNYEQYF. This chain uses TRBV27 with TRBJ2-7; 7 bases are shared with TRBD1. Germline CDR1 and CDR2: MNHEY and SMNVEV (reference sequence). Losses at the gene ends were 5 bases for V and 3 bases for J; bases not matched to a gene: 7. The CDR3 is 14 amino acids.

The chain uses TRBV30 and TRBJ1-2; 7 bases agree with TRBD1. The CDR3 runs to 15 residues. The germline CDR1 and CDR2 sequences are GTSNPN and SVGIG (reference sequence). V lost 5 bases to trimming and J lost 0 bases; unmatched junction nucleotides: 9. CDR3 sequence reads: CAWDGTDVTNYGYTF. Here the CDR3 DNA reads TGTGCCTGGGACGGGACAGACGTTACTAACTATGGCTACACCTTC.

The chain's CDR3 is CASSIDLWGTETYEQYF. As DNA, the CDR3 is TGTGCCAGTAGTATAGATCTATGGGGGACAGAAACCTACGAGCAGTACTTC. V usage is TRBV19 and J usage is TRBJ2-7; 7 positions agree with TRBD1. The V gene end was trimmed by 0 bases and the J gene end by 2 bases; junction bases not matched to a gene: 10. Germline CDR1 and CDR2: LNHDA and SQIVND (reference sequence). The CDR3 totals 17 residues.

The V and J genes are TRBV27 and TRBJ2-3; D remains ambiguous. V was clipped by 2 bases and J by 10 bases, with 10 bases between them. There are 12 residues in the CDR3. Germline assignment: CDR1 MNHEY and CDR2 SMNVEV (reference sequence). The CDR3 nucleotides are TGTGCCAGCAGTTTAAAGTCGGGTGCGCAGTATTTT. This codes for CASSLKSGAQYF.

V gene TRBV15 combines with J gene TRBJ1-1; possibly TRBD1 for D (6 bases). This CDR3 comprises 15 residues. V was clipped by 0 bases and J by 4 bases, with 12 bases between them. CDR1 is LNHNV, CDR2 YYDKDF, per germline (reference sequence). The CDR3 loop is CATSRDPQGFTEAFF. DNA of the CDR3: TGTGCCACCAGCAGAGATCCGCAGGGGTTCACTGAAGCTTTCTTT.